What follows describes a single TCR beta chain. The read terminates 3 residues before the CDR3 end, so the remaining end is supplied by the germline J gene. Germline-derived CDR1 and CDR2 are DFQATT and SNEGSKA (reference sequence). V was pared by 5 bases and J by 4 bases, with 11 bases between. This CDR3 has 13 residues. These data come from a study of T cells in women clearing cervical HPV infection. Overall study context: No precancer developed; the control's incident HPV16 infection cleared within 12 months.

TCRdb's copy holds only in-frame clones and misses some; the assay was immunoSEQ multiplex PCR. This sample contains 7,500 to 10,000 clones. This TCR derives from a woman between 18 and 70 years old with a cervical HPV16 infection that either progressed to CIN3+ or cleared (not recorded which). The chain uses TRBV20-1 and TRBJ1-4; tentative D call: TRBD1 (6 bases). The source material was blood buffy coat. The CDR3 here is CSAPGAYNEKLFF. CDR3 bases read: TGCAGTGCTCCAGGGGCCTATAATGAAAAA.